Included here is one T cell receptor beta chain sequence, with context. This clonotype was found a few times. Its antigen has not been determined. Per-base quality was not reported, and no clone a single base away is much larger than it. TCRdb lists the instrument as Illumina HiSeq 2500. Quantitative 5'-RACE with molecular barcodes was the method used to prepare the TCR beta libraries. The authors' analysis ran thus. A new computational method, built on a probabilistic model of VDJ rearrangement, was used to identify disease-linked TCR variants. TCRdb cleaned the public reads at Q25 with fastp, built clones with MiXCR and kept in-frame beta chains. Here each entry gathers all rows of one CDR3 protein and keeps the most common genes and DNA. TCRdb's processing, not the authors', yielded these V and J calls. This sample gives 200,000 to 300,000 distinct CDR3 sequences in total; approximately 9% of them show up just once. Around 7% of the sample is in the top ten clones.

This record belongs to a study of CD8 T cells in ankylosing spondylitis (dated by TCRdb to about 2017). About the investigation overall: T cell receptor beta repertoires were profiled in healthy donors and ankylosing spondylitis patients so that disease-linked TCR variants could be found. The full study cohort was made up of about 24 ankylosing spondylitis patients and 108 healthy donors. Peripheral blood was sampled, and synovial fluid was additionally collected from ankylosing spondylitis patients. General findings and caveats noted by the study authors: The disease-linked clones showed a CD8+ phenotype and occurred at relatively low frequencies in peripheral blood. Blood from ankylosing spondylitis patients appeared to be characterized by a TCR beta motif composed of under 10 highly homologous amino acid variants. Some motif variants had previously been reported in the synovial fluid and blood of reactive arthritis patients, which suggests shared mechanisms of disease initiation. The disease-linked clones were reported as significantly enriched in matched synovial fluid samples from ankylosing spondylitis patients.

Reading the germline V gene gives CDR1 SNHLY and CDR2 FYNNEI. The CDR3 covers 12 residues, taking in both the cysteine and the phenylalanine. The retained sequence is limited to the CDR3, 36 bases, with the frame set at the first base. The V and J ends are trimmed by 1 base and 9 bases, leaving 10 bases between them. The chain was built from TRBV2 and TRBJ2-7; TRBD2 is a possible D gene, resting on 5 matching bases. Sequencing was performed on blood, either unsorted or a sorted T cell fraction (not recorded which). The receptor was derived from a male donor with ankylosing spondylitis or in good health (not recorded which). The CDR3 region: CASSEGTAGQYF. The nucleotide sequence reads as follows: TGTGCCAGCAGTGAAGGGACGGCGGGGCAGTACTTC.